Following are 20 T cell receptor beta chains from one sample sequenced in a study of T cells in Graves' hyperthyroidism and ophthalmopathy. Researchers took RNA transcripts and amplified the TCR beta CDR3 regions from them. The HTBI primer set served for first-round RT-PCR of the TCR CDR3. TCRdb reanalysed the multiplex PCR reads using MiXCR and keeps one entry per CDR3 protein. The sample has around 340,000 distinct CDR3 sequences, around a sixth seen once. Sample: blood. These receptors came from a woman aged 50 to 65 with Graves' hyperthyroidism.

This clonotype was seen once. The chain combines TRBV29-1 with TRBJ2-2; possibly TRBD1 for D (6 bases). V was trimmed by 7 bases and J by 0 bases, leaving 9 bases between them. The CDR3 has 13 residues. Germline-derived CDR1 and CDR2 are SQVTM and ANQGSEA. This CDR3 reads CSGWTANTGELFF. The CDR3 region has the DNA TGCAGCGGATGGACAGCGAACACCGGGGAGCTGTTTTTT.

This clonotype was counted ten times or more. V usage is TRBV11-1 and J usage is TRBJ2-5; D is uncertain. Germline-derived CDR1 and CDR2 are SGHAT and FQDESV (reference sequence). The germline V and J ends were trimmed by 5 bases and 2 bases, with 9 bases remaining between them. This CDR3 spans 13 amino acids. The CDR3 coding sequence is TGTGCCAGCAGCCCCAACAGTCAAGAGACCCAGTACTTC. It translates to CASSPNSQETQYF.

This clonotype was counted ten times or more. CDR3 residues: CASSLSGEEETQYF. The DNA of the CDR3 is TGTGCCAGCAGTTTATCTGGTGAAGAAGAGACCCAGTACTTC. This chain links TRBV12-3 or TRBV12-4 with TRBJ2-5, with no clear D. CDR3 length: 14 residues. The V and J ends lost 2 bases and 3 bases respectively, with 10 bases between them.

This chain connects TRBV30 to TRBJ1-2; possible D gene TRBD1, 5 bases. V lost 0 bases to trimming and J lost 0 bases, with 8 bases between them. Germline-derived CDR1 and CDR2 are GTSNPN and SVGIG (reference sequence). There are 14 residues in the CDR3. CDR3 sequence reads: CAWSVTGANYGYTF. DNA for the CDR3: TGTGCCTGGAGTGTAACAGGAGCTAACTATGGCTACACCTTC.

The chain recombines TRBV6-5 with TRBJ2-2; D gene unclear. V lost 2 bases, J lost 1 base, and 8 bases lay in between. The CDR3 has 15 amino acids. The germline V gene encodes CDR1 MNHEY and CDR2 SVGAGI. The CDR3 bases are TGTGCCAGCAGTTACGACCAGATGAACACCGGGGAGCTGTTTTTT. Translated: CASSYDQMNTGELFF.

The chain employs TRBV6-9 and TRBJ2-7; TRBD2 agrees at 8 bases. Germline CDR1 MNHGY, CDR2 SVAAGI. V was clipped by 3 bases and J by 5 bases; unmatched bases: 6. This CDR3 has 14 residues. CDR3 in DNA: TGTGCCAGCAGTTACAACGGGAGGGCCAACGAGCAGTACGTC. It codes for CASSYNGRANEQYV.

At least ten counts were recorded for this clonotype. V gene TRBV28 combines with J gene TRBJ2-1; 10 bases fit TRBD2. J was trimmed by 8 bases and V by 5 bases; bases with no gene match: 6. Germline V lookup: CDR1 MDHEN, CDR2 SYDVKM. This CDR3 region has 14 residues. In nucleotides, the CDR3 is TGTGCCAGCAGTAAAGCGGGAGGGCCGGATGAGCAGTTCTTC. Amino acid sequence: CASSKAGGPDEQFF.

This chain connects TRBV15 to TRBJ2-2; 11 nucleotides align to TRBD1. CDR1 LNHNV and CDR2 YYDKDF come from the germline V gene (reference sequence). Losses at the gene ends were 3 bases for V and 4 bases for J; bases not matched to a gene: 4. The CDR3 is 16 amino acids. The CDR3 DNA sequence: TGTGCCACCAGCAGGCTCGGGACAGGGGGCACCGGGGAGCTGTTTTTT. It encodes CATSRLGTGGTGELFF.

The chain combines TRBV6-1 with TRBJ2-1, with 7 bases aligning to TRBD1. The CDR3 totals 13 residues. The V segment lost 7 bases and the J segment 6 bases; nucleotides outside the gene matches: 6. CDR1 is MNHNS and CDR2 is SASEGT in the germline V gene. The DNA for the CDR3 is TGTGCCAGCAACCCGACAGGGATCAATGAGCAGTTCTTC. This sequence encodes CASNPTGINEQFF.

This clonotype was seen at least ten times. The V call is TRBV19, the J call TRBJ1-1; D is unresolved. Germline V gene lookup returns CDR1 LNHDA and CDR2 SQIVND (reference sequence). V was trimmed by 1 base and J by 1 base, leaving 7 bases between them. The CDR3 length is 14 residues. This CDR3 is CASSIGSGNTEAFF. In DNA, the CDR3 is TGTGCCAGTAGTATAGGATCGGGGAACACTGAAGCTTTCTTT.

The CDR3 spells CSAGIWDRNEKLFF. CDR3 DNA sequence: TGCAGTGCTGGGATTTGGGACAGGAATGAAAAACTGTTTTTT. V is TRBV20-1 and J is TRBJ1-4, with 8 bases matching TRBD1. V lost 5 bases and J lost 5; bases outside the gene matches: 7. CDR3 length: 14 residues. Germline CDR1 DFQATT, CDR2 SNEGSKA (reference sequence).

The chain has TRBV20-1 and TRBJ2-5; 7 bases match TRBD2. Unmatched junction bases numbered 5, after V lost 5 bases and J lost 5 bases. This CDR3 contains 12 residues. Germline-derived CDR1 and CDR2 are DFQATT and SNEGSKA (reference sequence). The CDR3 region has the DNA TGCAGTGCTGATGGGGGGGGGGAGACCCAGTACTTC. This encodes CSADGGGETQYF.

The chain links TRBV12-5 to TRBJ2-2; 10 bases fit TRBD1. Trimming took 8 bases from V and 7 from J; bases not matched to a gene: 7. The CDR3 has 14 amino acids. Per the germline V gene, CDR1 is LGHNT and CDR2 is FRNRAP. CDR3 coding DNA: TGTGCTAGTTCAGGGACAGGGGACTACGGGGAGCTGTTTTTT. It specifies CASSGTGDYGELFF.

This clonotype was seen a handful of times. A junction boundary mismatches the germline segment, possibly from a read error. The chain joins TRBV2 to TRBJ2-7; TRBD2 is a possible D gene (5 bases). Per the germline V gene, CDR1 is SNHLY and CDR2 is FYNNEI. This CDR3 has 15 amino acids. CDR3 bases: TGTACCAGCATGCCCGGGCCTCCAAGAGGGTACGAGCAGTACTTC. It specifies CTSMPGPPRGYEQYF.

This chain's CDR3 is CASSREPGLDTDTQYF. In DNA form, the CDR3 reads TGCGCCAGCAGCCGGGAGCCGGGACTAGACACAGATACGCAGTATTTT. The chain couples TRBV5-1 to TRBJ2-3, with 8 bases that match TRBD2. The CDR3 has 16 amino acids. The V gene end was trimmed by 4 bases and the J gene end by 2 bases; junction bases not matched to a gene: 9. Germline V gene sequence: CDR1 SGHRS, CDR2 YFSETQ.

This chain uses TRBV3-1 with TRBJ2-1; tentatively, D is TRBD1 (6 bases). Germline CDR1 LGHDT, CDR2 YNNKEL (reference sequence). The V end lost 2 bases, the J end lost 9 bases, and 8 bases lay between the germline ends. This CDR3 is built from 12 residues. CDR3 loop: CASSQNRVEQFF. As DNA, the CDR3 is TGTGCCAGCAGCCAAAACAGGGTTGAGCAGTTCTTC.

This clonotype was seen repeatedly, ten times or more. The chain is built from TRBV3-1 and TRBJ2-1; tentatively, D is TRBD1 or TRBD2 (5 bases each). V gave up 2 bases and J gave up 12 bases, with 14 bases separating them. The CDR3 spans 13 residues. Looked up from germline, CDR1 is LGHDT and CDR2 is YNNKEL (reference sequence). The CDR3 loop reads CASSQRGQSGQFF. CDR3 coding DNA: TGTGCCAGCAGCCAACGGGGCCAGTCGGGGCAGTTCTTC.

The sample holds many counts of this clonotype. The chain carries TRBV27 and TRBJ2-1; D is unresolved. Germline CDR1 and CDR2: MNHEY and SMNVEV (reference sequence). V was trimmed by 2 bases and J by 8 bases, leaving 4 bases between them. The CDR3 is 11 residues long. The CDR3 bases are TGTGCCAGCAGTTTAAAAGATGAGCAGTTCTTC. As protein: CASSLKDEQFF.

A remark on this clonotype: One base away lies a much larger clone, so this may be a sequencing read error. The rearrangement uses TRBV2 and TRBJ2-7; D may correspond to TRBD1 or TRBD2 (5 bases each). V was clipped by 5 bases and J by 2 bases, with 13 bases between them. The length of the CDR3 is 14 residues. Germline CDR1 and CDR2: SNHLY and FYNNEI. CDR3 in amino acids: CASSSGTAAYEQYV. As DNA, the CDR3 is TGTGCCAGCAGTTCTGGGACGGCCGCCTACGAGCAGTACGTC.

This sequence joins TRBV6-1 and TRBJ1-6; D perhaps matches TRBD1 (6 bases). The CDR3 extends over 14 amino acids. Trimming shortened V by 8 bases and J by 4 bases, and 12 bases separated the two germline ends. Germline V gene data show CDR1 as MNHNS and CDR2 as SASEGT. CDR3: CASGRTDYNSPLHF. CDR3 sequence (DNA): TGTGCCAGCGGCAGGACAGATTATAATTCACCCCTCCACTTT.